Listed below are T cell receptor beta chains from one sample, sequenced in a study of regulatory T cells in long-lasting Graves disease. TCRdb recomputed calls from the multiplex PCR reads with MiXCR, one row per CDR3 protein. In the table there are about 470,000 distinct CDR3 sequences, 14% to 15% of which are singletons. This sample was shared with a second study, whose subject was T cells in Graves' hyperthyroidism and ophthalmopathy.

Sequenced here: peripheral blood mononuclear cells (PBMCs), sampled at new diagnosis, from a patient treated with antithyroid drugs. These receptors originate from a woman between 25 and 40 years old with Graves disease. CDR3s include the opening cysteine and the closing phenylalanine or tryptophan. A D gene is named only where the DNA matches it firmly. The listing skips clone size in some rows; elsewhere it reads once, few, many or a size class.

d_call	v_call	j_call	clone_size	cdr3_aa	cdr3_nt
.	TRBV29-1	TRBJ2-3	many	CSVPHHPDTQYF	TGCAGCGTCCCCCATCATCCAGATACGCAGTATTTT
.	TRBV10-3	TRBJ2-1	.	CAISDNGLEQFF	TGTGCCATCAGTGACAACGGCCTGGAGCAGTTCTTC
.	TRBV12-3/TRBV12-4	TRBJ1-5	.	CAGTGGPNQPQHF	TGTGCCGGCACGGGGGGGCCGAATCAGCCCCAGCATTTT
.	TRBV12-3/TRBV12-4	TRBJ2-5	many	CASSQIAREEETQYF	TGTGCCAGCAGCCAAATCGCCCGGGAAGAAGAGACCCAGTACTTC
.	TRBV30	TRBJ1-4	many	CAWSRDEKLFF	TGTGCCTGGAGCCGAGATGAAAAACTGTTTTTT
.	TRBV20-1	TRBJ1-4	.	CSASKHGNEKLFF	TGCAGTGCTAGCAAACACGGAAACGAAAAACTGTTTTTT
.	TRBV30	TRBJ1-5	many	CAWSVDLSRQPQHF	TGTGCCTGGAGTGTAGATCTGTCCCGTCAGCCCCAGCATTTT
.	TRBV14	TRBJ2-6	.	CASSQTGSHGANVLTF	TGTGCCAGCAGCCAAACCGGTTCGCATGGGGCCAACGTCCTGACTTTC
.	TRBV30	TRBJ1-4	few	CAWATGPLTGLDWATNEKLFF	TGTGCCTGGGCGACGGGTCCTTTGACAGGTCTGGATTGGGCAACTAATGAAAAACTGTTTTTT
.	TRBV7-8	TRBJ2-2	once	CASSLRTLYTGELFF	TGTGCCAGCAGCTTACGGACACTCTACACCGGGGAGCTGTTTTTT
TRBD1	TRBV7-9	TRBJ1-4	few	CASSSGTENEKLFF	TGTGCCAGCAGCTCCGGGACAGAAAATGAAAAACTGTTTTTT
TRBD2	TRBV2	TRBJ2-7	.	CASRGGLAGRSPAEQYF	TGTGCCAGCAGGGGGGGACTAGCGGGTCGCTCCCCGGCTGAGCAGTACTTC
.	TRBV12-3/TRBV12-4	TRBJ2-2	.	CASSLRTTGELFF	TGTGCCAGCAGTTTAAGAACCACCGGGGAGCTGTTTTTT
.	TRBV5-1	TRBJ1-1	.	CASSPSSGDAFF	TGCGCCAGCAGCCCTTCTTCGGGTGATGCTTTCTTT
TRBD1	TRBV28	TRBJ2-4	many	CASSDGTGGHIQYF	TGTGCCAGCAGTGACGGGACAGGAGGACACATTCAGTACTTC
.	TRBV20-1	TRBJ2-5	many	CSARVEETQYF	TGCAGTGCTAGAGTTGAAGAGACCCAGTACTTC
.	TRBV5-5	TRBJ2-5	many	CASSIMTGEETQYF	TGTGCCAGCAGCATAATGACTGGGGAAGAGACCCAGTACTTC
.	TRBV14	TRBJ1-4	.	CASSQGVERAGEKLFF	TGTGCCAGCAGCCAAGGCGTAGAGAGGGCGGGAGAAAAACTGTTTTTT
.	TRBV28	TRBJ1-1	once	CASTHNTEAFF	TGTGCCAGCACCCATAACACTGAAGCTTTCTTT
.	TRBV28	TRBJ2-7	many	CASSLLDSYEQYF	TGTGCCAGCAGTCTTTTAGACAGCTACGAGCAGTACTTC
.	TRBV3-1	TRBJ2-6	many	CASSQSLGANVLTF	TGTGCCAGCAGCCAAAGCCTCGGGGCCAACGTCCTGACTTTC
.	TRBV30	TRBJ2-4	many	CAWSAPPVGAKNIQYF	TGTGCCTGGAGTGCCCCCCCAGTCGGAGCCAAAAACATTCAGTACTTC
TRBD1	TRBV6-9	TRBJ2-7	many	CASSFVTGGYSYEQYF	TGTGCCAGCAGTTTCGTGACAGGGGGCTACTCCTACGAGCAGTACTTC
TRBD1	TRBV3-1	TRBJ2-2	few	CASSQKGAEPGQGIRNTGELFF	TGTGCCAGCAGCCAAAAGGGGGCTGAACCGGGACAGGGGATAAGAAACACCGGGGAGCTGTTTTTT
TRBD1	TRBV18	TRBJ2-7	many	CASSPDRVPTYEQYF	TGTGCCAGCTCACCCGACAGGGTTCCAACCTACGAGCAGTACTTC
TRBD1	TRBV29-1	TRBJ2-7	few	CSVGNHQGVDGQYF	TGCAGCGTTGGGAATCATCAGGGGGTCGACGGGCAGTACTTC
TRBD1	TRBV20-1	TRBJ1-1	medium-sized	CSASTGGTEAFF	TGCAGTGCTTCCACAGGGGGCACTGAAGCTTTCTTT
.	TRBV2	TRBJ2-1	many	CASSEVPPLSSYNEQFF	TGTGCCAGCAGTGAAGTTCCTCCCCTGAGCTCCTACAATGAGCAGTTCTTC
.	TRBV2	TRBJ2-5	.	CASSEWGPVETQYF	TGTGCCAGCAGTGAATGGGGGCCGGTTGAGACCCAGTACTTC
TRBD1	TRBV11-2	TRBJ1-6	.	CASIRDRDNSPLHF	TGTGCCAGCATCCGGGACAGAGATAATTCACCCCTCCACTTT
.	TRBV12-3/TRBV12-4	TRBJ2-7	.	CASSLDIYEQYF	TGTGCCAGCAGTTTAGACATCTACGAGCAGTACTTC
.	TRBV12-3/TRBV12-4	TRBJ2-2	many	CASSSGTNTGELFF	TGTGCCAGCAGTTCGGGCACTAACACCGGGGAGCTGTTTTTT
TRBD1	TRBV28	TRBJ2-7	.	CASRSTLRGQENYEQYF	TGTGCCAGCAGGTCTACACTCAGGGGACAGGAGAACTACGAGCAGTACTTC
.	TRBV20-1	TRBJ2-5	.	CSAPASVQETQYF	TGCAGTGCGCCTGCGAGTGTTCAAGAGACCCAGTACTTC
TRBD2	TRBV7-3	TRBJ2-1	few	CAGSPNPASGDNNEQFF	TGTGCCGGCAGCCCTAATCCCGCTAGCGGGGATAACAATGAGCAGTTCTTC
TRBD1	TRBV20-1	TRBJ1-1	many	CSARVPGQGMNTEAFF	TGCAGTGCTAGAGTACCGGGACAGGGGATGAACACTGAAGCTTTCTTT
TRBD1	TRBV2	TRBJ1-5	many	CASKSDRANQPQHF	TGTGCCAGCAAGTCGGACAGGGCCAATCAGCCCCAGCATTTT
.	TRBV12-3/TRBV12-4	TRBJ2-7	.	CASSGWDDSSLHEQYF	TGTGCCAGCAGTGGGTGGGACGACTCGAGTCTCCACGAGCAGTACTTC
.	TRBV30	TRBJ2-7	many	CAWSVSGTYEQYF	TGTGCCTGGAGTGTAAGCGGCACCTACGAGCAGTACTTC
TRBD2	TRBV11-3	TRBJ2-2	few	CASGLETSGYTGELFF	TGTGCCAGCGGCTTAGAAACTAGCGGGTACACCGGGGAGCTGTTTTTT
.	TRBV3-1	TRBJ1-2	.	CASSPADISPDYTF	TGTGCCAGCAGCCCAGCCGACATCTCCCCGGACTACACCTTC
TRBD2	TRBV6-1	TRBJ2-1	.	CASRGGSSYNEQFF	TGTGCCAGCAGAGGCGGGAGCTCCTACAATGAGCAGTTCTTC
TRBD2	TRBV7-9	TRBJ2-3	few	CASSFPKVAGSTDTQYF	TGTGCCAGCAGCTTCCCGAAGGTAGCGGGCAGCACAGATACGCAGTATTTT
.	TRBV7-2	TRBJ2-7	many	CASSFKLASQQYEQYF	TGTGCCAGCAGCTTTAAGCTAGCGAGCCAACAGTACGAGCAGTACTTC
.	TRBV2	TRBJ2-4	.	CASKRALSGTKNIQYF	TGTGCCAGCAAACGCGCCCTCAGCGGAACCAAAAACATTCAGTACTTC